The clone carrying this T cell receptor beta chain was found a few times. This sample was taken from a study of identical twins. The CDR3 runs to 14 residues. Trimming left V 7 bases short and J 1 base short, with 13 bases between. Germline V gives CDR1 SGHRS, CDR2 YFSETQ. Each CDR3 protein is one row after TCRdb ran MiXCR on the 5' RACE reads. Seen here are approximately 620,000 distinct CDR3 sequences, about 9.4% observed once, and the top ten hold around 0.95%. The same sample was also used in a study of yellow fever vaccine responses in identical twins.

Sequencing used PBMCs. The clonotype was recovered from a woman aged 18-30 years in good health. The chain carries TRBV5-1 and TRBJ2-3; maybe TRBD1 (6 bases). CDR3 nucleotides: TGCGCCAGCGGCCGGGACACCGGCACAGATACGCAGTATTTT. Translation: CASGRDTGTDTQYF.